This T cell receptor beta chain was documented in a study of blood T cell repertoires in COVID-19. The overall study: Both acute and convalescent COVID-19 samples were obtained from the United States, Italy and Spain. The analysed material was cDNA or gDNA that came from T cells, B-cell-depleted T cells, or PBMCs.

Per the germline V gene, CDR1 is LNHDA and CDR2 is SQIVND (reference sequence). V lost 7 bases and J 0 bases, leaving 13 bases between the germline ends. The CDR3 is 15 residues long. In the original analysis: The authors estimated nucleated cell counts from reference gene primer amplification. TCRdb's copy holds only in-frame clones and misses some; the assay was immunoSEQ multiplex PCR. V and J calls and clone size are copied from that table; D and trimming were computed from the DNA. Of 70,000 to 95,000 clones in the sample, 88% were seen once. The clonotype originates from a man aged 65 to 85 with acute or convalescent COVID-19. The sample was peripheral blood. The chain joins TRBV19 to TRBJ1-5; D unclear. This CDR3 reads CASTSSGLSNQPQHF. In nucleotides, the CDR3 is TGTGCCAGTACTTCCAGTGGACTTAGCAATCAGCCCCAGCATTTT.